A selection of T cell receptor beta chains follows, all from one sample in a study of cytomegalovirus exposure and HLA in healthy donors. Produced via immunoSEQ multiplex PCR; TCRdb's table is partial and in-frame only. The data hold roughly 120,000 clones, with 76% observed a single time. Sequencing was done on a sample of PBMCs. Source of these receptors: a man aged 45-60 years in good health and CMV-seronegative. Both conserved end residues are trimmed from each CDR3. The order of the fields is J gene, V gene, CDR3 protein.

>TRBJ2-1|TRBV11-2
ASSERVVLNAGNEQF
>TRBJ2-1|TRBV10-3
AISESQGGNGAEQF
>TRBJ1-5|TRBV19
ASANRVLQPQH
>TRBJ2-5|TRBV2
ASNRDSRETQY
>TRBJ2-7|TRBV7-9
SSSLLTSGVSEQY
>TRBJ1-6|TRBV5-1
ASSLSGETAPLH
>TRBJ2-5|TRBV19
ASGQTSGTSGEETQY
>TRBJ1-2|TRBV6-4
ASSALTGGFGYT
>TRBJ1-6|TRBV6-5
ASRMTGTDNSPLH
>TRBJ2-3|TRBV14
ASSPRYSLAGTDTQY
>TRBJ1-3|TRBV10-3
ATGREKSSGNTIY
>TRBJ1-2|TRBV18
ASSPGQGAVGYGYT
>TRBJ1-2|TRBV19
ASRADRGSRGYT
>TRBJ1-1|TRBV7-9
ASSQDRGAF
>TRBJ1-2|TRBV5-4
ASSHSGNNYGYT
>TRBJ2-5|TRBV2
ASSGRDAEETQY
>TRBJ2-5|TRBV28
ASSPRGSITPQETQY
>TRBJ2-7|TRBV19
ASSIWGSSGTYEQY